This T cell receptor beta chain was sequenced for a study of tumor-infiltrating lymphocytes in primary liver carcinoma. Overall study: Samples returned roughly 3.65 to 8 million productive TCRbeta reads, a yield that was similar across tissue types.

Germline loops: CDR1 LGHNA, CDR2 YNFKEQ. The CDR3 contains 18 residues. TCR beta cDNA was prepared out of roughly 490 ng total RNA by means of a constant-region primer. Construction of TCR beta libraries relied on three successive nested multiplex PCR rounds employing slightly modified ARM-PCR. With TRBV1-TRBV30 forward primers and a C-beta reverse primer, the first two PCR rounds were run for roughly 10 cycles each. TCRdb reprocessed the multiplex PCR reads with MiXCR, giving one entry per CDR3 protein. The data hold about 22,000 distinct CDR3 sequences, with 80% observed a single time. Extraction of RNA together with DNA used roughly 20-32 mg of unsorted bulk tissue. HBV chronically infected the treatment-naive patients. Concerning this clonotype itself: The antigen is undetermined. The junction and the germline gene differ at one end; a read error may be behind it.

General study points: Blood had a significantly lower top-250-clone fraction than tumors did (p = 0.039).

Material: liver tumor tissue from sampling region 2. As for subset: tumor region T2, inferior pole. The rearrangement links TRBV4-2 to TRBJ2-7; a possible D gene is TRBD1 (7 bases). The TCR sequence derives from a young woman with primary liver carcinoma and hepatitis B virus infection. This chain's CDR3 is CANSQEHLGHGGQREQYF. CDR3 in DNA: TGTGCCAACAGCCAGGAACACCTAGGACACGGGGGACAGCGCGAGCAGTACTTC.